These T cell receptor beta chains were read from a single sample in a study of blood T cell repertoires in COVID-19. The data were produced by immunoSEQ multiplex PCR, yet TCRdb's version contains in-frame clones alone and is incomplete. The sample has fewer than 300,000 clones, roughly 86% seen once. Sample: peripheral blood. The receptors were sampled from a man in his forties who had recovered from COVID-19. Both conserved end residues are trimmed from each CDR3. Rows give clone size only sometimes, using once, few, many, or a class for an expanded clone.

v_gene: TRBV11-2; j_gene: TRBJ2-1; abundance: -; CDR3aa: ASSSAPGWSSYNEQF
v_gene: TRBV11-2; j_gene: TRBJ2-7; abundance: -; CDR3aa: ASSLSSGDPYEQY
v_gene: TRBV6-5; j_gene: TRBJ2-5; abundance: -; CDR3aa: ASSYGVAGGWETQY
v_gene: TRBV7-9; j_gene: TRBJ2-4; abundance: -; CDR3aa: ASSPVNREGLKNIQY
v_gene: TRBV15; j_gene: TRBJ2-3; abundance: once; CDR3aa: ATSPLRAGADTQY
v_gene: TRBV9; j_gene: TRBJ1-2; abundance: -; CDR3aa: ASREAGPNYGYT
v_gene: TRBV11-2; j_gene: TRBJ1-2; abundance: -; CDR3aa: ASIGGQGKGYT
v_gene: TRBV5-1; j_gene: TRBJ2-1; abundance: -; CDR3aa: ASSLSDSYNEQF
v_gene: TRBV5-1; j_gene: TRBJ2-2; abundance: -; CDR3aa: ASLGGLPTGELF
v_gene: TRBV19; j_gene: TRBJ2-4; abundance: -; CDR3aa: ASSSGGKAGAAKNIQY
v_gene: TRBV6-5; j_gene: TRBJ2-2; abundance: few; CDR3aa: ASRNSGGSTGELF
v_gene: TRBV7-6; j_gene: TRBJ2-7; abundance: once; CDR3aa: ASSLKAGGPHEQY
v_gene: TRBV19; j_gene: TRBJ1-4; abundance: -; CDR3aa: ASSVVGGGEKLF
v_gene: TRBV9; j_gene: TRBJ2-3; abundance: -; CDR3aa: ASSLGQTDTQY
v_gene: TRBV9; j_gene: TRBJ2-5; abundance: -; CDR3aa: ASSGRGGPETQY
v_gene: TRBV3-1/TRBV3-2; j_gene: TRBJ2-2; abundance: -; CDR3aa: ASSPRRDQNTGELF
v_gene: TRBV19; j_gene: TRBJ1-4; abundance: -; CDR3aa: ASSPSSSTNEKLF
v_gene: TRBV10-2; j_gene: TRBJ1-5; abundance: -; CDR3aa: ASRTDIAGNQPQH
v_gene: TRBV19; j_gene: TRBJ1-1; abundance: -; CDR3aa: ASSELQGGMLEAF
v_gene: TRBV27; j_gene: TRBJ2-3; abundance: once; CDR3aa: ASSLDRGHTDTQY
v_gene: TRBV12-3/TRBV12-4; j_gene: TRBJ1-2; abundance: -; CDR3aa: ASSRTGRHGYT
v_gene: TRBV19; j_gene: TRBJ1-6; abundance: -; CDR3aa: ASIGTPVMNSPLH
v_gene: TRBV7-3; j_gene: TRBJ2-2; abundance: -; CDR3aa: ASTGSRGTGELF
v_gene: TRBV7-9; j_gene: TRBJ2-3; abundance: -; CDR3aa: ASSPWTGRGTDTQY
v_gene: TRBV27; j_gene: TRBJ2-5; abundance: many; CDR3aa: ASSPLAGGPEKKETQY
v_gene: TRBV11-2; j_gene: TRBJ2-2; abundance: -; CDR3aa: ASSYPRQAKSNTGELF
v_gene: TRBV30; j_gene: TRBJ2-7; abundance: -; CDR3aa: AWTEVAGGQGQY
v_gene: TRBV7-9; j_gene: TRBJ2-1; abundance: -; CDR3aa: ASSLRTSGGYNEQF
v_gene: TRBV6-2/TRBV6-3; j_gene: TRBJ2-1; abundance: -; CDR3aa: ASSYTGGGYNEQF
v_gene: TRBV28; j_gene: TRBJ2-7; abundance: -; CDR3aa: ASSAPGLAGGREQY
v_gene: TRBV27; j_gene: TRBJ2-7; abundance: once; CDR3aa: ASSTRTGGHEQY
v_gene: TRBV3-1/TRBV3-2; j_gene: TRBJ1-3; abundance: few; CDR3aa: ASSHLDKSGNTIY
v_gene: TRBV4-2; j_gene: TRBJ2-3; abundance: few; CDR3aa: ASGLSGTDTQY
v_gene: TRBV4-1; j_gene: TRBJ2-1; abundance: -; CDR3aa: ASSQVVGTLPEQF
v_gene: TRBV7-2; j_gene: TRBJ1-1; abundance: -; CDR3aa: ASSQTWWSEAF
v_gene: TRBV2; j_gene: TRBJ2-3; abundance: -; CDR3aa: ASTWGLLGADTQY
v_gene: TRBV7-9; j_gene: TRBJ1-1; abundance: once; CDR3aa: ASSLIRGMNTEAF
v_gene: TRBV5-1; j_gene: TRBJ2-1; abundance: once; CDR3aa: ASSVSEDNEQF
v_gene: TRBV29-1; j_gene: TRBJ2-2; abundance: -; CDR3aa: SVFGLAGVKPGELF
v_gene: TRBV7-8; j_gene: TRBJ1-4; abundance: -; CDR3aa: ASSSQGATNEKLF
v_gene: TRBV5-1; j_gene: TRBJ2-7; abundance: -; CDR3aa: ASSSAGGIAYEQY
v_gene: TRBV13; j_gene: TRBJ2-6; abundance: -; CDR3aa: ASGAGVSGANVLT
v_gene: TRBV9; j_gene: TRBJ2-7; abundance: -; CDR3aa: ASSVARSGGFYEQY
v_gene: TRBV4-3; j_gene: TRBJ1-1; abundance: -; CDR3aa: ASSFRGGVTEAF
v_gene: TRBV7-2; j_gene: TRBJ2-3; abundance: -; CDR3aa: ASSFGLRGATDTQY
v_gene: TRBV5-4; j_gene: TRBJ1-1; abundance: -; CDR3aa: ASSFPRGVTEAF
v_gene: TRBV18; j_gene: TRBJ2-7; abundance: few; CDR3aa: ASSQLPTYEQY
v_gene: TRBV7-9; j_gene: TRBJ2-3; abundance: -; CDR3aa: ASSLEDPQGHTQY
v_gene: TRBV20-1; j_gene: TRBJ2-2; abundance: -; CDR3aa: SARGGGELF
v_gene: TRBV18; j_gene: TRBJ2-3; abundance: -; CDR3aa: ASSPVGVGTDTQY
v_gene: TRBV29-1; j_gene: TRBJ1-2; abundance: -; CDR3aa: SVAAGQGGGYYGYT
v_gene: TRBV5-1; j_gene: TRBJ2-2; abundance: -; CDR3aa: ASSKGLAGEFRGTGELF
v_gene: TRBV27; j_gene: TRBJ2-5; abundance: -; CDR3aa: ASSLRTASGKDETQY
v_gene: TRBV27; j_gene: TRBJ2-6; abundance: -; CDR3aa: ASSSTGPGPLGANVLT
v_gene: TRBV5-1; j_gene: TRBJ2-1; abundance: -; CDR3aa: ASSLGLAVYNEQF
v_gene: TRBV5-5; j_gene: TRBJ1-3; abundance: -; CDR3aa: ASAPDSRGNTIY
v_gene: TRBV4-2; j_gene: TRBJ2-1; abundance: -; CDR3aa: AISTSGPYNEQF
v_gene: TRBV10-2; j_gene: TRBJ1-2; abundance: -; CDR3aa: ASSESSDGGYT
v_gene: TRBV7-9; j_gene: TRBJ2-7; abundance: -; CDR3aa: ASSPEGRAYEQY
v_gene: TRBV2; j_gene: TRBJ2-3; abundance: -; CDR3aa: ASGHGGGWKGTDTQY